The 18 T cell receptor beta chains given below trace back to one sample, sequenced in a study of blood T cell repertoires in COVID-19. Clones were sequenced by immunoSEQ multiplex PCR, and TCRdb holds only the in-frame ones, with some missing. Of fewer than 350,000 clones listed, around 87% are singletons. Specimen: PBMCs or T cells enriched from blood (not recorded which). The receptors derive from a woman younger than 35 with acute COVID-19.

The V gene is TRBV7-2, the J gene TRBJ1-6; 9 bases are shared with TRBD1. CDR1 SGHTA and CDR2 FQGNSA come from the germline V gene. Trimming removed 7 bases from V and 8 bases from J; junction bases left unmatched: 15. The CDR3 loop spans 17 amino acids. CDR3 region: CASTQMTGGGWDSPLHF. The CDR3 region has the DNA TGTGCCAGCACCCAAATGACAGGGGGAGGTTGGGATTCACCCCTCCACTTT.

V and J are TRBV9 and TRBJ2-1; a weak D match, TRBD1 (7 bases). Per the germline V gene, CDR1 is SGDLS and CDR2 is YYNGEE. Between the trimmed V and J ends, which lost 4 bases and 9 bases, there was a span of 17 bases. The CDR3 is 14 residues long. The CDR3 DNA reads TGTGCCAGCAGCTCAACCTCAGGGGGGAGTGAGCAGTTCTTC. Translated, it gives CASSSTSGGSEQFF.

The chain carries TRBV5-4 and TRBJ1-1, with TRBD1 as a possible D gene (6 bases). V lost 3 bases and J lost 5, with 14 bases in between. The CDR3 length is 14 residues. Per germline, CDR1 SGHNT and CDR2 YYREEE (reference sequence). The DNA of the CDR3 is TGTGCCAGCAGCTCTGAAGGGGGGGAAACTGAAGCTTTCTTT. Translation: CASSSEGGETEAFF.

V gene TRBV7-6 combines with J gene TRBJ2-7; 8 bases match TRBD1. V gave up 5 bases and J gave up 11 bases; unmatched junction bases: 8. The CDR3 totals 12 residues. In germline, CDR1 is SGHVS, CDR2 FNYEAQ. CDR3 in amino acids: CASSLGQGIEYF. For the CDR3, the DNA is TGTGCCAGCAGCCTAGGACAGGGCATTGAGTACTTC. Variable domain in full (rest from reference TRBV7-6 and TRBJ2-7): GAGVSQSPRYKVTKRGQDVALRCDPISGHVSLYWYRQALGQGPEFLTYFNYEAQQDKSGLPNDRFSAERPEGSISTLTIQRTEQRDSAMYRCASSLGQGIEYFGPGTRLTVT.

The rearrangement uses TRBV7-9 and TRBJ2-7; 12 positions agree with TRBD1. This CDR3 contains 15 residues. V trimming: 4 bases; J trimming: 7 bases; junction bases outside the gene matches: 8. Germline CDR1 SEHNR, CDR2 FQNEAQ (reference sequence). This chain's CDR3 is CASSSGGTGGQEQYF. The CDR3 coding sequence is TGTGCCAGCAGCTCCGGCGGGACAGGGGGCCAGGAGCAGTACTTC.

As for this clone: This CDR3 is also generated by other DNA sequences in the sample. The gene calls are TRBV7-9 and TRBJ2-1; 8 nucleotides match TRBD1. The CDR3 extends over 11 amino acids. The germline V gene has CDR1 SEHNR and CDR2 FQNEAQ (reference sequence). V lost 5 bases to trimming and J lost 9 bases; unmatched junction nucleotides: 0. This chain's CDR3 is CASSDRGEQFF. The DNA of the CDR3 is TGTGCCAGCAGCGACAGGGGTGAGCAGTTCTTC.

The rearrangement joins TRBV28 to TRBJ2-7; D call uncertain. Germline CDR1 and CDR2: MDHEN and SYDVKM. The V gene lost 5 bases and the J gene lost 3 bases, with 5 bases spanning the gap. This CDR3 spans 11 amino acids. The DNA of the CDR3 is TGTGCCAGCAGTACTATCTACGAGCAGTACTTC. Residues: CASSTIYEQYF.

J is TRBJ1-3 and V is TRBV7-8; D perhaps matches TRBD1 (5 bases). This CDR3 is 18 amino acids long. V lost 1 base and J 3 bases, leaving 19 bases between the germline ends. The germline gives CDR1 SGHVS, CDR2 FQNEAQ. CDR3 coding DNA: TGTGCCAGCAGCTTAGAAGGCTCTCGGGGGTGGGATGGAAACACCATATATTTT. Its translation is CASSLEGSRGWDGNTIYF.

The chain has TRBV14 and TRBJ2-7, with D perhaps matching TRBD2 (6 bases). V was pared by 1 base and J by 0 bases, with 22 bases between. Germline-derived CDR1 and CDR2 are SGHDN and FVKESK. The CDR3 runs 19 residues. The CDR3 DNA reads as TGTGCCAGCAGCCAAGCGGTAGGGCCCCGGCTAGCGTACTCCTACGAGCAGTACTTC. Translated: CASSQAVGPRLAYSYEQYF.

The chain joins TRBV5-1 to TRBJ1-2, with 12 positions matching TRBD1. Germline-derived CDR1 and CDR2 are SGHRS and YFSETQ. The J segment lost 4 bases and the V segment lost 4 bases, leaving 5 bases of the junction unmatched. The CDR3 consists of 15 residues. For the CDR3, the DNA is TGCGCCAGCAGCACGGGACAGGGGGCAAGCTATGGCTACACCTTC. It codes for CASSTGQGASYGYTF.

The chain employs TRBV5-1 and TRBJ1-1; tentative D call: TRBD1 (5 bases). Germline values: CDR1 SGHRS, CDR2 YFSETQ. Deletions cut 0 bases from V and 8 bases from J, with 5 bases between. This CDR3 has 11 residues. The CDR3 spells CASSLGQEAFF. The CDR3 nucleotides read TGCGCCAGCAGCTTGGGACAGGAAGCTTTCTTT.

The J gene is TRBJ2-4, the V gene TRBV19, with a weak D call TRBD2 (6 bases). Germline values: CDR1 LNHDA, CDR2 SQIVND (reference sequence). V was pared by 5 bases and J by 11 bases, with 22 bases between. This CDR3 has 15 residues. CDR3 region: CASSPSLGGIYLQYF. The CDR3 region has the DNA TGTGCCAGTAGTCCAAGCCTTGGCGGGATTTATCTTCAGTACTTC.

The chain uses TRBV19 and TRBJ2-5; 11 positions agree with TRBD1. This CDR3 spans 15 amino acids. The V segment lost 6 bases and the J segment 2 bases; nucleotides outside the gene matches: 5. Germline CDR1 LNHDA, CDR2 SQIVND (reference sequence). The CDR3 DNA reads TGTGCCAGTAGCGCGGGACAGGGGGAACAAGAGACCCAGTACTTC. It specifies CASSAGQGEQETQYF.

This chain connects TRBV4-3 to TRBJ1-6; TRBD1 might be the D (6 bases). Trimming took 6 bases from V and 5 from J, leaving 14 bases between them. The CDR3 runs 15 residues. Germline V gives CDR1 LGHNA, CDR2 YSLEER. The CDR3 region has the DNA TGCGCCAGCAGGGCCGGGACACACCATAATTCACCCCTCCACTTT. As protein: CASRAGTHHNSPLHF.

The chain links TRBV5-1 to TRBJ1-2; 8 bases fit TRBD1. The V gene end was trimmed by 0 bases and the J gene end by 7 bases; junction bases not matched to a gene: 2. The V gene's germline CDR1 is SGHRS and CDR2 YFSETQ. The CDR3 is made up of 13 amino acids. The DNA for the CDR3 is TGCGCCAGCAGCTTGGACAGGGGGATTGGCTACACCTTC. Translated, it gives CASSLDRGIGYTF.

CDR3 protein: CASSRDYRTDTQYF. As DNA, the CDR3 is TGTGCCAGCAGTAGGGACTACCGCACAGATACGCAGTATTTT. The chain employs TRBV5-4 and TRBJ2-3; 7 bases are shared with TRBD2. Looked up from germline, CDR1 is SGHNT and CDR2 is YYREEE (reference sequence). The ends lost 5 bases at V and 1 base at J; junction bases unmatched: 4. The CDR3 consists of 14 residues. Combining the CDR3 with reference TRBV5-4 and TRBJ2-3 gives the whole variable domain ETGVTQSPTHLIKTRGQQVTLRCSSQSGHNTVSWYQQALGQGPQFIFQYYREEENGRGNFPPRFSGLQFPNYSSELNVNALELDDSALYLCASSRDYRTDTQYFGPGTRLTVL.

The chain combines TRBV5-4 with TRBJ2-7; 9 bases match TRBD2. Germline CDR1 and CDR2: SGHNT and YYREEE (reference sequence). The CDR3 extends over 16 amino acids. V gave up 4 bases and J gave up 4 bases; unmatched junction bases: 12. CDR3 nucleotides: TGTGCCAGCAGCCCCGCCGGGGGACTAGCTGTTTACGAGCAGTACTTC. Translated: CASSPAGGLAVYEQYF.

This chain links TRBV5-1 with TRBJ2-6, with 9 bases identical to TRBD1. Germline CDR1 and CDR2: SGHRS and YFSETQ. The junction had 8 bases not matched to a gene; V was cut back by 2 bases and J by 2 bases. CDR3 size: 18 residues. DNA for the CDR3: TGCGCCAGCAGCTTAAATACAGGGGGCGGAACTGGGGCCAACGTCCTGACTTTC. Its protein is CASSLNTGGGTGANVLTF.